Reported below is one T cell receptor (beta chain). The antigen is unknown. The sample belongs to a study of T cell responses to AZD1222 COVID-19 vaccine. General study findings and limits: It was only a handful of AZD1222 recipients who were seropositive at baseline. Clonal diversity was possibly underestimated, and white British individuals and females predominated among donors.

Some clones are missing from TCRdb's copy, which holds only in-frame ones; the method was immunoSEQ multiplex PCR. The sample carries around 150,000 clones, 80% to 95% recorded once. The V and J ends lost 2 bases and 4 bases respectively, with 10 bases between them. In germline, CDR1 is MNHNS, CDR2 SASEGT. This CDR3 comprises 14 residues. The clonotype originates from an adult in good health. Sequences were derived from peripheral blood, sampled on day 0 of AZD1222 vaccination. The chain recombines TRBV6-1 with TRBJ2-3; maybe TRBD1 (6 bases). CDR3 coding DNA: TGTGCCAGCAGTGAAACGGCAGGGGCAGATACGCAGTATTTT. Translated, it gives CASSETAGADTQYF.